The next 9 T cell receptor beta chains were all read from a single sample in a study of blood T cells in healthy people across ages. A second PCR, run for about 6 to 11 cycles, used a sample-barcoded 5' primer plus a J-beta primer mix. MiXCR, run by TCRdb on the 5' RACE reads, gives a single entry per CDR3 protein. This sample has roughly 1.4 million distinct CDR3 sequences, with approximately 60% found just once. Sequencing was carried out using blood. The receptors were gathered from a man younger than 35 in good health.

CDR3: CASSPSLGGQGYNEQFF. CDR3 coding DNA: TGCGCCAGCAGCCCGAGCCTAGGAGGACAGGGGTACAATGAGCAGTTCTTC. This rearrangement joins TRBV4-3 to TRBJ2-1, with 9 positions matching TRBD1. The V segment lost 4 bases and the J segment 4 bases; nucleotides outside the gene matches: 11. This CDR3 has 17 amino acids. Germline assignment: CDR1 LGHNA and CDR2 YSLEER.

This sequence joins TRBV7-8 and TRBJ2-5; weak D call: TRBD2 (7 bases). The DNA matches TRBJ2-7 better at its end, which makes the J call doubtful. Germline-derived CDR1 and CDR2 are SGHVS and FQNEAQ. This CDR3 is built from 16 residues. DNA for the CDR3: TGTGCCAGCAGCTTAGCTATGACGGGGGGCCGTTACGAGCAGTACTTC. Its translation: CASSLAMTGGRYEQYF.

The chain recombines TRBV4-3 with TRBJ2-7; perhaps TRBD2 as D (5 bases). Trimming shortened V by 0 bases and J by 6 bases, and 12 bases separated the two germline ends. Germline assignment: CDR1 LGHNA and CDR2 YSLEER. The CDR3 runs 14 residues. CDR3 nucleotides: TGCGCCAGCAGCCAAGAGCCGGGCCGGGGCGAGCAGTACTTC. It encodes CASSQEPGRGEQYF.

This chain connects TRBV6-1 to TRBJ2-3, with TRBD1 matching over 7 bases. J was trimmed by 1 base and V by 7 bases; bases with no gene match: 5. Germline V gene data show CDR1 as MNHNS and CDR2 as SASEGT. This CDR3 region has 14 residues. The CDR3 region has the DNA TGTGCCAGCAAAGACAGGGTGGGCACAGATACGCAGTATTTT. Translating gives CASKDRVGTDTQYF.

V usage is TRBV2 and J usage is TRBJ2-3, with D possibly being TRBD2 (7 bases). The CDR3 runs to 14 residues. Trimming cost V 11 bases and J 6 bases, with 21 bases left between them. CDR1 SNHLY and CDR2 FYNNEI come from the germline V gene. The CDR3 DNA reads as TGTGCCTGCTCCTCTCGGGGGGCGAGGGATACGCAGTATTTT. This sequence encodes CACSSRGARDTQYF.

This sequence joins TRBV20-1 and TRBJ2-1; TRBD2 might be the D (7 bases). Germline V gene lookup returns CDR1 DFQATT and CDR2 SNEGSKA (reference sequence). V was clipped by 6 bases and J by 10 bases, with 25 bases between them. The CDR3 totals 15 residues. CDR3 sequence reads: CSANEGERGRLEQFF. The CDR3 region has the DNA TGCAGTGCCAACGAGGGGGAGCGGGGCCGGTTGGAGCAGTTCTTC.

The CDR3 loop reads CASSLAAGLATDTQYF. As DNA, the CDR3 is TGTGCCAGCAGCTTAGCTGCGGGACTAGCAACAGATACGCAGTATTTT. The chain couples TRBV7-2 to TRBJ2-3, with 9 bases lining up with TRBD2. The CDR3 sequence is 16 residues long. Germline trimming cut 0 bases from V and 3 bases from J; bases unmatched to any gene: 4. Germline CDR1 and CDR2: SGHTA and FQGNSA.

There are a few counts of this clonotype. This chain connects TRBV4-2 to TRBJ2-7; possibly TRBD1 for D (6 bases). The germline gives CDR1 LGHNA, CDR2 YNFKEQ. This CDR3 is 16 amino acids long. Trimming removed 3 bases from V and 2 bases from J, with 17 bases in between. This CDR3 reads CASSQATGQTTYEQYF. The CDR3 DNA is TGTGCCAGCAGCCAGGCGACGGGACAAACTACCTACGAGCAGTACTTC.

The chain recombines TRBV2 with TRBJ1-5; D may be TRBD1 (5 bases). Trimming cost V 8 bases and J 5 bases, with 16 bases left between them. Looked up from germline, CDR1 is SNHLY and CDR2 is FYNNEI. The CDR3 spans 14 residues. CDR3 amino acids: CASLAGTPDQPQHF. DNA for the CDR3: TGTGCCAGCTTAGCCGGGACTCCGGATCAGCCCCAGCATTTT.